A selection of T cell receptor beta chains follows, all from one sample in a study of neurological immune-mediated disorders. Via MiXCR, TCRdb re-called the 5' RACE reads, giving one row per CDR3 protein. Among roughly 20,000 distinct CDR3 sequences, 15% to 20% were seen once, and the ten largest hold 6% to 8%. Specimen: CD8+ T cells from blood. These receptor sequences come from a woman under 30 with multiple sclerosis. CDR3s leave out the opening cysteine and the closing phenylalanine or tryptophan. The order of the fields is clone size, V gene, CDR3 protein. A clone size is listed for some rows: how often the clone was seen (once, few, many), or a class if it is expanded.

many TRBV20-1 SARDGGNTGELF
many TRBV4-2 ASSAGQSTDTQY
many TRBV14 ASSQVLNEQF
many TRBV5-1 ASSFGASGDEQF
many TRBV10-2 ASSETGSYQETQY
many TRBV10-2 ASSGARGSNQPQH
many TRBV7-9 ASSSGTGSEKLF
many TRBV2 ASPEGLAGTHEQF
many TRBV6-6 ASSYSAGGIDTQY
many TRBV19 ASSIAQGLTEAF
many TRBV7-9 ASSGPGQFTDTQY
NA TRBV12-3/TRBV12-4 ASSKLGGATEAF
NA TRBV7-9 ASSLGQGGEQY
NA TRBV9 ASSVAPANTGELF
many TRBV13 ASSTRRRGEKLF
many TRBV28 ASSTTGTGTYEQY
many TRBV9 ASSVEGGGADETQY
NA TRBV20-1 SAPGNYGYT
many TRBV5-1 ASSFGTGGAYEQY
many TRBV27 ASAGGGRPYEQY
medium-sized TRBV29-1 SVQGNSGNTIY
many TRBV12-3/TRBV12-4 ASSLRGGASTDTQY
many TRBV4-3 ASSQDPLVNTEAF
many TRBV7-8 ASSLGTAGEPQH
many TRBV25-1 ASSVGSGREQF
many TRBV7-2 ASSRRSIEGPLTDTQY
many TRBV5-1 ASSLPLDFRGGLPYEQY
many TRBV15 ATSRDRETDTQY
many TRBV12-3/TRBV12-4 ASSTHDSYEQY
many TRBV5-1 ASSSDSPAKEGLAGSNEQF
medium-sized TRBV7-9 ASSMDAHNQPQH
many TRBV20-1 SARDITGTDLYEQY
many TRBV7-6 ASSLNRLNTGELF
many TRBV7-2 ASSLARDRDFFETQY
NA TRBV20-1 SARWGRDTEAF
many TRBV5-6 ASSPTGRGGGEQF
NA TRBV3-1 ASSHPGGAGFTEAF
NA TRBV7-7 ASSLGTGLNYEQY
many TRBV5-1 ASSTGQGADTQY
many TRBV7-8 ASSGTLAGVKGAQY
many TRBV6-2/TRBV6-3 ASSYSVGKQTYQETQY
many TRBV10-3 AIGTDSMDTEAF
many TRBV15 AITNSNQPQH
many TRBV11-3 ASSPPPAGGPEGETQY
many TRBV25-1 ASSDPSGGAIEQY
many TRBV10-3 AISERGDYNEQF
NA TRBV27 ASRLGVHSRGTQY
many TRBV25-1 ASSDGHQPQH